This T cell receptor (beta chain) appears in the sequencing data of a study of T cell responses to AZD1222 COVID-19 vaccine. The wider study: Doses given second, at about 4 or about 12 weeks, were pooled.

The study's findings and limits: Vaccination with two AZD1222 doses was followed by a rise in Spike-specific TCR breadth and depth. All repertoire sampling was performed exclusively after the peak T cell response. Clonal diversity was possibly underestimated; the donors were predominantly white British and more often female.

Measured with immunoSEQ multiplex PCR; TCRdb has only the in-frame clones, and not every one. Here the sample spans about 120,000 clones, 88% being singletons. As to this clone: Its antigen remains unidentified.

The clonotype originates from an adult in good health. The input for sequencing was peripheral blood, taken on day 0 of AZD1222 vaccination.

CDR3 sequence: CASRRGRGNEKLFF. CDR3 DNA: TGTGCCAGCAGAAGGGGACGAGGTAATGAAAAACTGTTTTTT. V usage is TRBV27 and J usage is TRBJ1-4; D possibly corresponds to TRBD1 (5 bases). Germline V gives CDR1 MNHEY, CDR2 SMNVEV (reference sequence). The V and J ends lost 6 bases and 4 bases respectively, with 12 bases between them. The CDR3 is made up of 14 amino acids.